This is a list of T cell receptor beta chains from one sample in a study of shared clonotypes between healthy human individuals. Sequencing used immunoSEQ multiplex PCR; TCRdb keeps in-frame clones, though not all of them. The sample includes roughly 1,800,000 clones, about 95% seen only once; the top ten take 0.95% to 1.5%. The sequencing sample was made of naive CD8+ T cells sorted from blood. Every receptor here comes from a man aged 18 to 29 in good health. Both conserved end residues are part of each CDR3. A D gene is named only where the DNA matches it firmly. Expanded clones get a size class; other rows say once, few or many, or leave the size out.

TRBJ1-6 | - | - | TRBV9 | CASSVDFTGSPLHF | TGTGCCAGCAGCGTAGATTTTACAGGTTCACCCCTCCACTTT
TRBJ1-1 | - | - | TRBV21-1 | CASSKRRTGNTEAFF | TGTGCCAGCAGCAAAAGAAGGACAGGTAACACTGAAGCTTTCTTT
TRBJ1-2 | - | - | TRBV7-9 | CASSALIANYGYTF | TGTGCCAGCAGCGCGTTGATAGCTAACTATGGCTACACCTTC
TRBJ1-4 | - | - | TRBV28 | CASSFFGEKLFF | TGTGCCAGCAGTTTTTTCGGTGAAAAACTGTTTTTT
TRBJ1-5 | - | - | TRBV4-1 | CASSQGLGLYSNQPQHF | TGCGCCAGCAGCCAGGGGTTGGGGCTCTATAGCAATCAGCCCCAGCATTTT
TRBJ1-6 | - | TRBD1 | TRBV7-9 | CASSLKDRKNSPLHF | TGTGCCAGCAGCTTAAAGGACAGGAAAAATTCACCCCTCCACTTT
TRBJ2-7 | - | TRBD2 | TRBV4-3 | CASSHGTSERYEQYF | TGCGCCAGCAGCCATGGGACTAGCGAACGCTACGAGCAGTACTTC
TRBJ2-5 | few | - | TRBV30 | CATSTGTEETQYF | TGTGCCACGTCAACCGGGACGGAAGAGACCCAGTACTTC
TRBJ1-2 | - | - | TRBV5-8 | CASSLGSNYGYTF | TGTGCCAGCAGCTTGGGATCGAACTATGGCTACACCTTC
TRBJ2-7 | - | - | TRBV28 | CASSFTNLGEQYF | TGTGCCAGCAGTTTTACCAACTTGGGGGAGCAGTACTTC
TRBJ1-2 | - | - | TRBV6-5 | CASSYSEGTDGYTF | TGTGCCAGCAGTTACTCGGAGGGGACGGATGGCTACACCTTC
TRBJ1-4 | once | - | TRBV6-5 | CASSLSQGFSNEKLFF | TGTGCCAGCAGTTTATCACAGGGATTCTCTAATGAAAAACTGTTTTTT
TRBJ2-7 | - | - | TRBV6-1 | CASSELGSYEQYF | TGTGCCAGCAGTGAATTGGGTTCCTACGAGCAGTACTTC
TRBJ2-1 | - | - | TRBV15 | CATSLEGGGNEQFF | TGTGCCACCAGCCTGGAGGGGGGGGGCAATGAGCAGTTCTTC
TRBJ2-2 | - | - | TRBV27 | CASSLSWDTGELFF | TGTGCCAGCAGTTTATCTTGGGACACCGGGGAGCTGTTTTTT
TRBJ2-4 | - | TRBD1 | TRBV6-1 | CASRGTGNIQYF | TGTGCCAGCAGAGGGACAGGGAACATTCAGTACTTC
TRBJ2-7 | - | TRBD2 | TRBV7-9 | CASSAGLEGGPHEQYF | TGTGCCAGCAGCGCCGGACTAGAGGGAGGGCCCCACGAGCAGTACTTC
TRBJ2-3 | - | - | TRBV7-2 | CASSGATVTDTQYF | TGTGCCAGCTCGGGGGCCACAGTAACAGATACGCAGTATTTT
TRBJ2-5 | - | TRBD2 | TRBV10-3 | CAIGSAGGRETQYF | TGTGCCATCGGGTCAGCGGGGGGGCGAGAGACCCAGTACTTC
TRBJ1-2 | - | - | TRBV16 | CASSQSEVRAPYGYTF | TGTGCCAGCAGCCAATCGGAGGTCAGGGCGCCGTATGGCTACACCTTC
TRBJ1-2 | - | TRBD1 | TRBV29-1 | CSVEGAGTGGRGNYGYTF | TGCAGCGTCGAAGGGGCCGGGACAGGGGGCCGGGGGAACTATGGCTACACCTTC
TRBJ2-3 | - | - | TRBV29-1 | CSVLSRRITDTQYF | TGCAGCGTTCTCTCCCGGCGGATCACAGATACGCAGTATTTT
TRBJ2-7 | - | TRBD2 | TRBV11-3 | CASSLTSGGPYEQYF | TGTGCCAGCAGCTTAACTAGCGGGGGCCCCTACGAGCAGTACTTC
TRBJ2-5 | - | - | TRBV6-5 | CASSYGTGLWETQYF | TGTGCCAGCAGTTACGGGACGGGGCTATGGGAGACCCAGTACTTC
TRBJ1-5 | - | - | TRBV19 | CASSGWEDNQPQHF | TGTGCCAGTAGTGGATGGGAGGACAATCAGCCCCAGCATTTT
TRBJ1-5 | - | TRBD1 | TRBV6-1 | CASRFPGQGDQPQHF | TGTGCCAGCAGATTCCCGGGACAGGGAGATCAGCCCCAGCATTTT
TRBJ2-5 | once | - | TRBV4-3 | CASSQGLQETQYF | TGCGCCAGCAGCCAAGGCCTTCAAGAGACCCAGTACTTC
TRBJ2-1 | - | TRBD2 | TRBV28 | CASSFPLAGGWNEQFF | TGTGCCAGCAGTTTCCCCCTAGCGGGGGGGTGGAATGAGCAGTTCTTC
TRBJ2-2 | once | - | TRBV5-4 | CAGKRTWNAGELFF | TGTGCCGGTAAGAGGACGTGGAATGCCGGGGAGCTGTTTTTT
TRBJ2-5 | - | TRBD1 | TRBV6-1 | CASSELTGFTETQYF | TGTGCCAGCAGTGAGCTGACAGGGTTTACGGAGACCCAGTACTTC